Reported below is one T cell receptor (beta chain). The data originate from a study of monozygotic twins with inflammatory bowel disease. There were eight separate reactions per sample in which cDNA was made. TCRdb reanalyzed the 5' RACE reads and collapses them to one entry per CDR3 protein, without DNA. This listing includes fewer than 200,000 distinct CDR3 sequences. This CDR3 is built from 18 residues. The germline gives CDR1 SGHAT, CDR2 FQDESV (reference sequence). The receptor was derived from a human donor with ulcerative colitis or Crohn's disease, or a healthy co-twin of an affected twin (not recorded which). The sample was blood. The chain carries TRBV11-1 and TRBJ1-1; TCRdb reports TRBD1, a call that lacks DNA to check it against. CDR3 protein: CASSLAATGRRSNTEAFF.